This T cell receptor (beta chain) was found in a study of early T cells in non-severe SARS-CoV-2 infection. The wider study: Chains were unpaired, as sequencing was done on bulk RNA from unsorted whole blood. Study-level results: In VDJdb matching, anti-spike CD8 responses were favored while private and CD4 specificities went missing.

Unique molecular identifiers were added to individual cDNA molecules. TCRdb re-analysed the 5' RACE reads in MiXCR, keeping a single row per CDR3 protein. The sample carries about 35,000 distinct CDR3 sequences, around 4.3% recorded once. The CDR3 covers 15 residues. V lost 6 bases and J 2 bases, leaving 13 bases between the germline ends. Germline CDR1 KGHSH, CDR2 LQKENI. The sample holds many counts of this clonotype. Antigen: not known. The sample taken for sequencing was whole blood. The chain combines TRBV18 with TRBJ2-2, with D tentatively TRBD1 (7 bases). This clonotype originated in an adult who was a healthcare worker with PCR-confirmed SARS-CoV-2 infection or an uninfected control (not recorded which). The DNA of the CDR3 is TGTGCCAGCTCGACACAGGGGACTAACACCGGGGAGCTGTTTTTT. It codes for CASSTQGTNTGELFF.